These 13 T cell receptor beta chains were all obtained from the same sample, sequenced in a study of cytomegalovirus exposure and HLA in healthy donors. Profiling relied on immunoSEQ multiplex PCR, and the TCRdb table lists in-frame clones only, not all of them. In the table there are about 110,000 clones, approximately 89% of which are singletons. Source material: PBMCs. These receptors were taken from a woman aged 18 to 35 in good health and CMV-seronegative.

The V and J genes are TRBV2 and TRBJ2-3, with a weak D call TRBD1 (6 bases). The V end lost 4 bases, the J end lost 2 bases, and 16 bases lay between the germline ends. From germline, CDR1 is SNHLY and CDR2 FYNNEI. CDR3 length: 16 amino acids. In nucleotides, the CDR3 is TGTGCCAGCAGTGTGTATCGGCAGGGGCTCACAGATACGCAGTATTTT. As protein: CASSVYRQGLTDTQYF.

This sequence joins TRBV4-3 and TRBJ2-3; 10 bases match TRBD2. This CDR3 is built from 16 residues. Germline V gene sequence: CDR1 LGHNA, CDR2 YSLEER. V was clipped by 1 base and J by 5 bases; unmatched bases: 6. The CDR3 sequence: CASSQGSGGAGDTQYF. CDR3 DNA sequence: TGCGCCAGCAGCCAAGGGAGCGGGGGGGCCGGAGATACGCAGTATTTT.

J is TRBJ1-1 and V is TRBV7-8; D is unresolved. The CDR3 covers 14 residues. Per germline, CDR1 SGHVS and CDR2 FQNEAQ. V lost 2 bases to trimming and J lost 2 bases, with 9 bases between them. The CDR3 bases are TGTGCCAGCAGCTTAAGGCGGCAAAACACTGAAGCTTTCTTT. Amino acid sequence: CASSLRRQNTEAFF.

The chain employs TRBV7-9 and TRBJ2-7; 7 positions match TRBD1. Looked up from germline, CDR1 is SEHNR and CDR2 is FQNEAQ (reference sequence). The CDR3 length is 15 residues. Losses at the gene ends were 5 bases for V and 2 bases for J; bases not matched to a gene: 9. The CDR3 protein is CASSHRTGNTYEQYF. In DNA, the CDR3 is TGTGCCAGCAGCCACAGGACAGGTAATACCTACGAGCAGTACTTC.

As for this clone: The sample has other DNA sequences that encode this CDR3 too. The chain is built from TRBV7-9 and TRBJ1-1; unclear D gene. This CDR3 contains 15 residues. V was clipped by 0 bases and J by 0 bases, with 8 bases between them. The germline CDR1 and CDR2 sequences are SEHNR and FQNEAQ (reference sequence). Here the CDR3 reads CASSLAGQLNTEAFF. CDR3 nucleotide sequence: TGTGCCAGCAGCTTAGCGGGCCAGCTGAACACTGAAGCTTTCTTT.

The chain joins TRBV9 to TRBJ2-4, with unresolved D. V lost 1 base, J lost 1 base, and 6 bases lay in between. The CDR3 length is 14 residues. Germline values: CDR1 SGDLS, CDR2 YYNGEE. CDR3 sequence reads: CASSVTGAKNIQYF. The CDR3 nucleotides are TGTGCCAGCAGCGTAACCGGGGCCAAAAACATTCAGTACTTC.

V is TRBV28 and J is TRBJ1-2; D is undetermined. V dropped 6 bases and J dropped 6 bases, with 11 bases sitting between them. CDR1 is MDHEN and CDR2 is SYDVKM in the germline V gene. The CDR3 loop spans 12 amino acids. The CDR3 reads CASRQLPDGYTF. CDR3 nucleotide sequence: TGTGCCAGCAGGCAACTCCCGGATGGCTACACCTTC.

This rearrangement joins TRBV6-6 to TRBJ2-1; the match to TRBD1 covers 10 bases. Germline-derived CDR1 and CDR2 are MNHNY and SVGAGI (reference sequence). Germline trimming cut 7 bases from V and 7 bases from J; bases unmatched to any gene: 4. The CDR3 spans 13 residues. CDR3 region: CASIGQGGNEQFF. Written as DNA, the CDR3 is TGTGCCAGCATCGGACAGGGGGGTAATGAGCAGTTCTTC.

The V call is TRBV4-3, the J call TRBJ2-7; D unclear. CDR3 length: 14 residues. The V gene lost 3 bases and the J gene lost 6 bases, with 15 bases spanning the gap. Germline V lookup: CDR1 LGHNA, CDR2 YSLEER. The CDR3 nucleotides read TGCGCCAGCAGCCATGAACTTAAGCCGTCCGAGCAGTACTTC. Translation gives CASSHELKPSEQYF.

J is TRBJ2-7 and V is TRBV9; D may be TRBD2 (7 bases). CDR3 length equals 15 residues. Germline V gene data show CDR1 as SGDLS and CDR2 as YYNGEE. Trimming pared 4 bases from V and 0 bases from J, leaving 14 bases between. The CDR3 bases are TGTGCCAGCAGCCCCGAGGGGGGGTACTCCTACGAGCAGTACTTC. This translates into CASSPEGGYSYEQYF. Full variable domain (rest looked up from reference TRBV9 and TRBJ2-7): DSGVTQTPKHLITATGQRVTLRCSPRSGDLSVYWYQQSLDQGLQFLIQYYNGEERAKGNILERFSAQQFPDLHSELNLSSLELGDSALYFCASSPEGGYSYEQYFGPGTRLTVT.

In its sample, this clone was seen a few times. The V call is TRBV5-1, the J call TRBJ2-7; weak D call: TRBD1 (5 bases). Trimming took off 7 bases at V and 6 bases at J, with 17 bases between the two ends. There are 13 residues in the CDR3. Germline CDR1 SGHRS, CDR2 YFSETQ. The CDR3 reads CASAPPEQGEQYF. The CDR3 DNA reads as TGCGCCAGCGCCCCCCCGGAGCAGGGCGAGCAGTACTTC.

V usage is TRBV30 and J usage is TRBJ2-7; 8 bases align to TRBD2. The CDR3 is made up of 14 amino acids. Unmatched junction bases numbered 7, after V lost 6 bases and J lost 0 bases. Germline lookup yields CDR1 GTSNPN and CDR2 SVGIG (reference sequence). CDR3 residues: CACGGGRSSYEQYF. DNA of the CDR3: TGTGCCTGCGGGGGGGGCCGGAGCTCCTACGAGCAGTACTTC.

The rearrangement joins TRBV30 to TRBJ2-5, with D perhaps matching TRBD2 (5 bases). Germline loops: CDR1 GTSNPN, CDR2 SVGIG (reference sequence). The CDR3 totals 13 residues. The ends were cut back, 0 bases at V and 7 bases at J, with 12 bases in the middle. The CDR3 sequence is CAWSVAALGTQYF. In nucleotides, the CDR3 is TGTGCCTGGAGTGTAGCGGCCCTGGGGACCCAGTACTTC.